The sequence of this T cell receptor beta chain was determined in a study of blood T cells in healthy people across ages. The germline CDR1 and CDR2 sequences are DFQATT and SNEGSKA (reference sequence). The V and J ends lost 7 bases and 4 bases respectively, with 13 bases between them. This CDR3 spans 12 amino acids. This clonotype was counted ten times or more. Sample-barcoded 5' priming and a J-beta primer mix drove a second PCR of roughly 6 to 12 cycles. No fewer than 2.5 million CDR3-containing paired-end reads came from each sample. MiXCR, run by TCRdb on the 5' RACE reads, gives a single entry per CDR3 protein. The sample records hundreds of thousands of distinct CDR3 sequences, about 56% being singletons.

The sequenced material came from blood. The source of this sequence is a middle-aged man in good health. The V call is TRBV20-1, the J call TRBJ1-2, with a tentative D call TRBD1 (5 bases). Here the CDR3 DNA reads TGCAGTGTTCCGACAGCTTCCTATGGCTACACCTTC. As protein: CSVPTASYGYTF.